This T cell receptor (beta chain) was profiled in a study of T cells in Graves' hyperthyroidism and ophthalmopathy. This clonotype was detected only once. CDR3 length equals 12 residues. The germline V gene has CDR1 ENHRY and CDR2 SYGVKD. V lost 10 bases to trimming and J lost 3 bases; unmatched junction nucleotides: 5. RNA transcripts yielded amplified TCR beta CDR3 regions. The primer set for the first-round RT-PCR of the TCR CDR3 was HTBI. Each CDR3 protein gets one entry after TCRdb re-called the multiplex PCR reads with MiXCR. The sample lists approximately 640,000 distinct CDR3 sequences, approximately 42% seen once, with roughly 6.5% in the top ten. Exclusion criteria comprised uncontrolled infection, other autoimmune disease, pregnancy or lactation.

Sequenced input: peripheral blood or thyroid tissue (not recorded which). The rearrangement joins TRBV10-3 to TRBJ2-7; 8 bases fit TRBD1. The sequence was collected from an adult man with Graves' disease, either hyperthyroidism or ophthalmopathy (not recorded which). CDR3 DNA: TGTGCCAACGGACAGGGTGGCTACGAGCAGTACTTC. Its protein is CANGQGGYEQYF.